The entry that follows covers one T cell receptor beta chain sequence. What it binds is not known. Here immunoSEQ multiplex PCR was the method, and the copy in TCRdb shows in-frame clones only, minus some. The repertoire holds around 87,000 clones, with approximately 90% as singletons. These data come from a study of T cell responses to AZD1222 COVID-19 vaccine. Study-wide points: Vaccine-associated CD4 TCRs ranged over spike, dominating at 160-218 and 743-854. Receipt of two AZD1222 doses was followed by a rise in Spike-specific TCR breadth and depth. Repertoire collection took place solely once the T cell response had peaked. Reports say nearly half of spike-specific TCRs go after unmutated variant regions.

The CDR3 is 15 amino acids. V shed 1 base and J shed 3 bases, with 10 bases lying between them. CDR1 is SGHTA, CDR2 FQGNSA, per germline. V and J are TRBV7-2 and TRBJ2-1; D is unresolved. The TCR sequence derives from an adult who received the AZD1222 COVID-19 vaccine. The material sequenced was peripheral blood, taken 28 days after the second AZD1222 dose. The CDR3 region has the DNA TGTGCCAGCAGCTTAGGCCCTACTGACTACAATGAGCAGTTCTTC. Translation: CASSLGPTDYNEQFF.